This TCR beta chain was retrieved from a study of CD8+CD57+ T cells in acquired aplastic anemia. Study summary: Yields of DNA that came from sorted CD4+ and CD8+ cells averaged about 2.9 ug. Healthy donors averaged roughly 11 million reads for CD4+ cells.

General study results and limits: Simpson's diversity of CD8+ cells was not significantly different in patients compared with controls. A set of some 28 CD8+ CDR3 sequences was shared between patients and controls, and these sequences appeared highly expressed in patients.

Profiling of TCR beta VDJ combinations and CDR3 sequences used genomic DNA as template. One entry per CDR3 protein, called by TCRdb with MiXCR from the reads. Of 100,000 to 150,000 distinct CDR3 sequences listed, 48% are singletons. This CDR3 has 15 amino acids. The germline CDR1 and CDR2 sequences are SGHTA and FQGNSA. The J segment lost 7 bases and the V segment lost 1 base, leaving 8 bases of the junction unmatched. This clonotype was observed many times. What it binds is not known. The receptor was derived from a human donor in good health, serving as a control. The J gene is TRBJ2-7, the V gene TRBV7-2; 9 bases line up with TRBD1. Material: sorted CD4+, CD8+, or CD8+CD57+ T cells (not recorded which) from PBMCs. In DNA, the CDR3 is TGTGCCAGCAGCTTAGTGAGGACAGGGGCAAAGGAGCAGTACTTC. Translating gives CASSLVRTGAKEQYF.